What follows are 18 T cell receptor delta chains derived from one specimen sequenced in a study of γδ T cells in repeated Plasmodium falciparum infection. TCRdb fed the multiplex PCR reads into CATT to redo clone calling. The sample records approximately 90,000 delta-chain clones, 0.8% to 1% being singletons. Bulk repertoires came from Vgamma9/Vdelta2+ or Vdelta2-negative gammadelta T cells flow-sorted from PBMC. The sequenced sample was gamma-delta T cells from blood. These receptors were obtained from a pool of human donors (malaria-infected and uninfected, not separated).

In this sample, this clone turned up many times. The CDR3 reads CALGEYARGGPREKLIF. The CDR3 DNA reads TGTGCTCTTGGGGAATACGCCCGCGGGGGACCCAGGGAAAAACTCATCTTT. The V gene is TRDV1, the J gene TRDJ1; D is perhaps TRDD3 (6 bases). Assignment of the J gene here rests on matching the DNA to germline, because TCRdb gives none. The V end was cut by 2 bases, the J end by 8 bases, with 24 bases between. Germline values: CDR1 TSWWSYY, CDR2 QGS. This CDR3 spans 17 amino acids.

This clone came up many times. TCRdb's listed protein matches a much larger clone and diverges from this DNA's translation at residue 6, likely through a read error; the protein shown comes from the DNA. The chain uses TRDV2 and TRDJ1; the match to TRDD3 covers 8 bases. The J gene, missing from TCRdb, was assigned here through DNA to germline matching. V lost 0 bases to trimming and J lost 1 base; unmatched junction nucleotides: 12. Germline CDR1 is GEAIGNYY and CDR2 is EKD. The CDR3 length is 18 residues. CDR3 DNA sequence: TGTGCCTGTGACACCGCTTCCCGACTGGGGGGGGGCACCGATAAACTCATCTTT. This sequence encodes CACDTASRLGGGTDKLIF.

As to this clone: The TCRdb protein, from a much larger clone, departs from this DNA's translation at residue 13, likely by read error; the protein shown derives from the DNA. V usage is TRDV2 and J usage is TRDJ1, with 10 bases lining up with TRDD3. Here the J gene was assigned by germline matching of the DNA, as TCRdb has none. CDR1 and CDR2 from the germline V gene are GEAIGNYY and EKD. This CDR3 has 16 residues. The CDR3, as DNA: TGTGCCTGTGACAACCTGGGGGATAATATGACCGATGAACTCATCTTT. Protein sequence: CACDNLGDNMTDELIF.

Worth noting for this clone: TCRdb's listed protein matches a much larger clone and diverges from this DNA's translation at residue 18, likely through a read error; the protein shown comes from the DNA. There is no J gene call, but TRDV1 is given as the V gene; TRDD3 is the table's D call and was not checked against the DNA. Looked up from germline, CDR1 is TSWWSYY and CDR2 is QGS. The CDR3 is 20 residues long. CDR3 DNA sequence: TGTGCTCTTGGGGAAATCCTAGCGGGGGATATAGGTTGGGGGCTCGATAAACCCATCTTT. Protein product: CALGEILAGDIGWGLDKPIF.

This clone was seen at least ten times. A far larger clone is a single base away, which makes a read error likely. This CDR3 is also generated by other DNA sequences in the sample. This sequence joins TRDV2 and TRDJ1, with TRDD3 matching 9 bases. Trimming at V came to 0 bases and at J to 4 bases, leaving 11 bases not matched to a gene. CDR1 and CDR2 from the germline V gene are GEAIGNYY and EKD. The CDR3 consists of 17 residues. CDR3 sequence (DNA): TGTGCCTGTGACACCATACGGCGGGGATACGAAGGCGATAAACTCATCTTT. Translating it yields CACDTIRRGYEGDKLIF.

Only a few counts were recorded for this clone. A far larger clone is off by one base, so a read error is likely. At the DNA level, this CDR3 is encoded by other sequences in the same sample as well. This chain joins TRAV29/DV5 and TRDJ1; D call uncertain. The J gene, left out of TCRdb, was set here by checking the DNA against germline. The germline V gene encodes CDR1 NSMFDY and CDR2 ISSIKDK. The CDR3 loop spans 16 amino acids. In nucleotides, the CDR3 is TGTGCAGCAAGCGCTCCTCTTAGCAGATGGCCCGACAAACTCATCTTT. Protein sequence: CAASAPLSRWPDKLIF.

This clone was found a few times. With a far larger clone one base away, a read error is the likely cause. The sample has other DNA sequences that encode this CDR3 too. The V and J genes are TRDV1 and TRDJ1; 9 bases agree with TRDD3. Germline V lookup: CDR1 TSWWSYY, CDR2 QGS. This CDR3 has 17 residues. Trimming took 1 base from V and 8 from J; bases not matched to a gene: 14. The chain's CDR3 is CALGEPSHLGDLDKLIF. The CDR3 DNA follows: TGTGCTCTTGGGGAACCCTCCCACCTGGGGGATCTCGACAAACTCATCTTT.

Comments on this clone: A far larger clone is just one base off, so this is likely a read error. The same CDR3 arises from other DNA sequences in this sample as well. V usage is TRDV2 and J usage is TRDJ3, with 10 bases that match TRDD3. The J gene comes from matching the DNA to germline here; TCRdb lacks it. Germline values: CDR1 GEAIGNYY, CDR2 EKD. The CDR3 runs 19 residues. The CDR3 DNA reads as TGCGCCTGTGACACAGTCTCTACTGGGGGATTCCGGGACACCCGACAGATGTTTTTC. It specifies CACDTVSTGGFRDTRQMFF.

A word on this clone: TCRdb assigns this DNA the protein of a much larger clone, which departs from its translation at residue 17; this likely reflects a read error, and the protein shown comes from translating the DNA. The V gene is given as TRAV36/DV7, and no J gene call is available; the table calls TRDD3, which could not be checked here. There are 18 residues in the CDR3. CDR1 is VTNFRS and CDR2 is LTSSGIE in the germline V gene (reference sequence). CDR3 nucleotides: TGTGCTGTGATGCGTCCCGGGGATAAGGGGCCGTACACCGATAAACTCACCTTT. Its translation is CAVMRPGDKGPYTDKLTF.

As for this clone: For this DNA, TCRdb reports the protein of a much larger clone, which diverges at residue 4, most likely from a read error; the protein presented here is translated directly from the DNA. The gene calls are TRDV2 and TRDJ1, with 12 bases matching TRDD3. TCRdb leaves out the J gene; it was filled in here by matching the DNA to germline. The junction had 12 bases not matched to a gene; V was cut back by 5 bases and J by 0 bases. The germline gives CDR1 GEAIGNYY, CDR2 EKD. CDR3 length equals 18 residues. The CDR3 region is CACVRCVLGDTYTDKLIF. Here the CDR3 DNA reads TGTGCCTGTGTCCGCTGCGTACTGGGGGATACTTACACCGATAAACTCATCTTT.

With regard to this clone: It is likely a read error: a sequence one base away is far more abundant. Additional DNA sequences in this sample encode the identical CDR3. The chain carries TRDV1 and TRDJ1; 8 positions match TRDD3. The CDR3 sequence is 24 residues long. V lost 4 bases, J lost 1 base, and 32 bases stayed unmatched. In germline, CDR1 is TSWWSYY, CDR2 QGS. CDR3 in amino acids: CALGGKGVNPGDSPRGGCTDKLIF. The CDR3 region has the DNA TGTGCTCTTGGGGGAAAGGGTGTTAATCCAGGGGACTCCCCGCGTGGGGGATGCACCGATAAACTCATCTTT.

Comments on this clone: A far larger clone differs by one base, so this is likely a read error. Other DNA sequences in this sample translate to the same CDR3. V gene TRDV1 combines with J gene TRDJ1; a weak D match, TRDD3 (6 bases). No J gene was available from TCRdb, and it was assigned here by a germline match of the DNA. This CDR3 region has 16 residues. CDR1 is TSWWSYY and CDR2 is QGS in the germline V gene. As DNA, the CDR3 is TGTGCCCTTGGGGAACGCCCCACGGGGGAATCCCCACCACTCATCTTT. Protein: CALGERPTGESPPLIF.

To note about this clone: The TCRdb record carries a much larger clone's protein, which differs from this DNA's translation at residue 10; a read error is the likely cause, and the protein listed here is the DNA translation. The chain couples TRAV29/DV5 to TRDJ1; 7 bases match TRDD3. This CDR3 has 18 residues. Germline CDR1 reads NSMFDY; CDR2 reads ISSIKDK. Losses at the gene ends were 1 base for V and 1 base for J; bases not matched to a gene: 16. CDR3 amino acids: CAASRLDLGGTCTDKLIF. CDR3 bases: TGTGCAGCAAGCCGGTTAGACCTGGGGGGTACGTGCACCGATAAACTCATCTTT. Complete variable domain (other parts from reference TRAV29/DV5 and TRDJ1): DQQVKQNSPSLSVQEGRISILNCDYTNSMFDYFLWYKKYPAEGPTFLISISSIKDKNEDGRFTVFLNKSAKHLSLHIVPSQPGDSAVYFCAASRLDLGGTCTDKLIFGKGTRVTVEP.

Worth noting for this clone: A far larger clone is a single base away, which makes a read error likely. The same CDR3 can be traced to other DNA sequences in this sample. The CDR3 loop reads CACDPRLSYDVLGDTPYTDKLIF. Here the CDR3 DNA reads TGCGCCTGTGACCCTCGCCTCTCCTACGACGTACTGGGGGATACCCCGTACACCGATAAACTCATCTTT. The V and J genes are TRDV2 and TRDJ1, with 12 bases that match TRDD3. The J gene is absent in TCRdb and was assigned here via DNA matching to germline. CDR3 length equals 23 residues. Germline V gene data show CDR1 as GEAIGNYY and CDR2 as EKD.

Notes on this clone: TCRdb lists the protein of a much larger clone for this DNA, which differs at residue 12, so this is likely a read error; the protein given here is translated from the DNA itself. The rearrangement links TRDV2 to TRDJ1; 7 bases fit TRDD3. TCRdb offers no J gene call, so here the DNA was matched to germline to obtain one. The ends lost 0 bases at V and 0 bases at J; junction bases unmatched: 15. The CDR3 consists of 19 residues. The germline gives CDR1 GEAIGNYY, CDR2 EKD. This CDR3 reads CACDTVGSVVGEHTDKLIF. CDR3 DNA: TGTGCCTGTGACACCGTGGGCAGTGTGGTGGGGGAACACACCGATAAACTCATCTTT.

With respect to this clone: This DNA's translation and the protein TCRdb lists, from a much larger clone, do not match at residue 19, likely due to a read error; the protein shown is translated from the DNA. The V call is TRDV1, the J call TRDJ1; TRDD3 matches 10 bases. In germline, CDR1 is TSWWSYY, CDR2 QGS. V was pared by 0 bases and J by 3 bases, with 28 bases of the junction left unmatched. There are 24 residues in the CDR3. Written as DNA, the CDR3 is TGTGCTCTTGGGGAACTAGAACTGTTCCCTACGATTGACGGGGGGATACGATACCCCGATAAACTCATCTTT. Its protein is CALGELELFPTIDGGIRYPDKLIF.

This clone was detected ten times or more. Additional DNA sequences in this sample encode the identical CDR3. The chain combines TRDV1 with TRDJ1; 10 bases agree with TRDD3. The CDR3 loop spans 19 amino acids. Germline V gene lookup returns CDR1 TSWWSYY and CDR2 QGS. Trimming cost V 0 bases and J 2 bases; bases outside gene matches: 12. The CDR3, as DNA: TGTGCTCTTGGGGAACTAGACCTAATTCTACTGGGGGATACCGATAAACTCATCTTT. Translated: CALGELDLILLGDTDKLIF.

This clone showed up many times. The protein given by TCRdb reflects a much larger clone and differs at residue 13 from this DNA's translation, likely from a read error; the protein shown is the DNA's translation. This rearrangement joins TRDV1 to TRDJ1, with 12 bases lining up with TRDD3. The CDR3 has 25 residues. The J segment lost 3 bases and the V segment lost 0 bases, leaving 29 bases of the junction unmatched. Germline CDR1 is TSWWSYY and CDR2 is QGS. The CDR3 loop is CALGELPYVAIKTPVLGDTPDKLIF. In nucleotides, the CDR3 is TGTGCTCTTGGGGAACTACCCTATGTCGCCATTAAAACTCCGGTACTGGGGGATACCCCCGATAAACTCATCTTT.